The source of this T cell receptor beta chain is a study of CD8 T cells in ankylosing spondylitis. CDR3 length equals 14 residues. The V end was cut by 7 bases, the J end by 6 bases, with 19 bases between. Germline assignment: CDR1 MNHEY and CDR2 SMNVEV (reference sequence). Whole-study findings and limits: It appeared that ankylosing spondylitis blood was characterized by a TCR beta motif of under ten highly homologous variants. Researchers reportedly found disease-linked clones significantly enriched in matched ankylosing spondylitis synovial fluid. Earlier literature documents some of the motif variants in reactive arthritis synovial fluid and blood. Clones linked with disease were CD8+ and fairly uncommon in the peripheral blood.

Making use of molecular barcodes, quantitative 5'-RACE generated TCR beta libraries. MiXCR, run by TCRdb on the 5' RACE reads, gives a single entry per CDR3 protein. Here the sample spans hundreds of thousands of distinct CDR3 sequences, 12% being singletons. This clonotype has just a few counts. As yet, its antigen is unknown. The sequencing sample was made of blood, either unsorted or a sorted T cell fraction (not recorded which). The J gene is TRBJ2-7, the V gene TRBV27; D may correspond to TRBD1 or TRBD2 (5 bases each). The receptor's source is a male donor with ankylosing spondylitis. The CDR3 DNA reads TGTGCCAGCACCGCGTTTGGGTGGGACCGCGAGCAGTACTTC. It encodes CASTAFGWDREQYF.